The T cell receptor beta chain described here comes from a study of shared clonotypes between healthy human individuals (TCRdb year 2020). Study-level background: A few men and two women, aged 18 to 49 years, made up the cohort. To increase sequencing depth and limit assay-specific biases, different laboratories used diverse techniques to prepare libraries and sequence TCR repertoires. Between about 0.94 and 10 billion PBMCs per donor were obtained by leukapheresis. To estimate repertoire size and how much clonotype sharing occurs between individuals, the study deeply sequenced the blood TCR repertoires of five healthy adults. For each donor, CD4 naive and CD4 memory were each given three plates, CD8 naive was given two plates, and CD8 memory was given one plate. Study-wide conclusions, independent of this receptor: Sharing across a few donors was observed for around 5% of naive CD4, over 3% of naive CD8, 2.3% of memory CD4, and 0.4% of memory CD8 clonotypes. Pairwise subsampling led to the expectation that sequencing depth would affect the degree of clonotype sharing among donors. Sampling was restricted to blood, and TCR repertoires in tissues likely differ from the TCR repertoires found in blood. Naive subsets generally had larger estimated clonotype richness than memory subsets. Even with the large sequencing depth, rarefaction of the sorted-subset datasets indicated that sequencing was incomplete. The genetic and exposure-history diversity represented was limited by the small number of donors. Higher generation probabilities were observed for clonotypes shared by all four sorted-subset donors than for non-shared clonotypes.

Using the deep immunoSEQ assay, multiplex PCR amplified TCR CDR3 regions from genomic DNA. For each cell subset, the extracted genomic DNA was distributed evenly across all wells of several immunoSEQ 96-well plates, and each plate served as one replicate. For sorted subsets, each replicate PCR was loaded with about 0.2 ug genomic DNA, equivalent to approximately 33,000 T cell genomes. Purified libraries were quantified with a Qubit 3.0 fluorometer, sized on a Bioanalyzer 2100, and re-quantified with the KAPA Library Quantification kit. Every immunoSEQ 96-well plate was sequenced on a separate single-read 150-cycle Illumina NextSeq 550 flow cell. As for how the authors treated the data: Because the immunoSEQ output included only junctional sequences and no quality scores, the filtering could not be the same as the filtering used for full-length reads. To assign V/J genes and CDR3, sequences were annotated against IMGT germline references using PyIR, a Python wrapper for IgBLAST v1.9. Reads with weak V/J assignments (E-value above 1e-6), missing CDR3, stop codons, out-of-frame junctions, or ambiguous translated residues were removed. A V3J clonotype was defined by an identical inferred V gene, J gene, and CDR3 amino acid sequence. Percentage overlap between repertoires was calculated by dividing the number of shared unique clonotypes by the size of the smaller repertoire. RTK rarefaction, the Chao1 estimator, and Recon v2.1 estimates of unobserved clonotypes were used to assess repertoire richness. Generation probabilities for all TCRbeta clonotypes obtained by the gDNA method from a handful of donors were computed using OLGA. Held by TCRdb, this immuneACCESS table contains in-frame sequences only and omits some clones. Under half of the omission traces to an unresolved V gene where checked; the cause of the rest is unknown. From that table come the V and J calls and clone size; the DNA was used to work out D and trimming. This sample lists millions of clones; roughly 94% were detected once. Jointly, the top ten make up 0.13% of the sample.

The CDR3 contains 14 residues, cysteine and phenylalanine counted. The retained sequence is limited to the CDR3, 42 bases, with the frame set at the first base. Based on the germline V gene, the CDR1 and CDR2 sequences are ENHRY and SYGVKD. V lost 6 bases and J lost 1 base, and the count of bases not matched to a germline gene is 3. Turning to this clone: Its antigen specificity is not known. Nothing much larger sits one base from this clone, and base qualities are not available. The same CDR3 is also encoded by other DNA sequences in this sample.

Donors were healthy HIV-negative adults with no recently reported acute infections or vaccinations. All donors were Caucasian adults living in Nashville, Tennessee, USA. CD4+ T cells were enriched by magnetic negative selection; naive cells were then positively selected on CD45RA, and the negative fraction formed the memory subset. After blood collection by leukapheresis, PBMCs were isolated using Ficoll-Histopaque density gradient centrifugation and then cryopreserved in the vapor phase of liquid nitrogen. Purity and quantity of every magnetically sorted T cell population were checked by analytical flow cytometry. Genomic DNA was isolated from each sorted fraction and quantified by UV absorbance on a Nanodrop 2000c.

The sequencing sample was made of naive CD4+ T cells sorted from blood. Reading the label with the study, this specimen's cell subset or site is: CD45RA+ positively selected. The clonotype comes from a man between 18 and 29 years old in good health. The rearrangement combines TRBV10-3 with TRBJ2-1; 7 central bases correspond to TRBD1. The CDR3 loop reads CAIRGQESYNEQFF. The nucleotide sequence is TGTGCCATCAGAGGACAGGAATCCTACAATGAGCAGTTCTTC.